The present T cell receptor (beta chain) was sequenced within a study of T cell repertoires in cytomegalovirus infection. The study, taken as a whole, reports: Totalled public TCR beta family frequency picked out people who carried CMV plus the relevant HLA. Dominating the ex vivo response were HLA-C-restricted CMV-specific TCR beta clonotypes.

TCRdb recomputed calls from the reads with MiXCR, one row per CDR3 protein. In the table there are about 110,000 distinct CDR3 sequences, around 10% of which are singletons. This clonotype was counted many times. Its antigen is not known. The CDR3 loop spans 13 amino acids. V lost 6 bases and J 0 bases, leaving 7 bases between the germline ends. The sequencing sample was made of PBMCs, sequenced either directly or after in vitro stimulation (not recorded which). The gene calls are TRBV12-3 or TRBV12-4 and TRBJ2-3, with D hard to call. The sequence derives from a human donor in good health (CMV status not recorded). Some clones in this sample may be carry-over from other donors' samples. CDR3 protein: CASRIQSTDTQYF. The CDR3 bases are TGTGCCAGCAGGATTCAGAGCACAGATACGCAGTATTTT.